These 2 T cell receptor beta chains share one sample of origin, sequenced in a study of blood T cell repertoires in COVID-19. Produced via immunoSEQ multiplex PCR; TCRdb's table is partial and in-frame only. The table shows 150,000 to 200,000 clones, with 60% to 85% occurring only once. The sample comprised peripheral blood. All receptors derive from a man between 60 and 75 years old with active or convalescent COVID-19.

This clone has just a few counts. The genes are TRBV27 and TRBJ2-1, with 12 positions matching TRBD2. V dropped 6 bases and J dropped 2; count of bases not matched to a gene: 2. The CDR3 runs 15 residues. CDR1 and CDR2 from the germline V gene are MNHEY and SMNVEV (reference sequence). This CDR3 is CASSRTSGTYNEQFF. DNA of the CDR3: TGTGCCAGCAGCCGGACTAGCGGGACCTACAATGAGCAGTTCTTC.

The chain employs TRBV14 and TRBJ2-2; no reliable D call. This CDR3 comprises 14 residues. CDR1 SGHDN and CDR2 FVKESK come from the germline V gene. V was trimmed by 0 bases and J by 7 bases, leaving 9 bases between them. CDR3 DNA sequence: TGTGCCAGCAGCCAAGACCCGACATTCGGGGAGCTGTTTTTT. Translation: CASSQDPTFGELFF.